This entry lists 24 T cell receptor beta chains sequenced from one sample in a study of OX40 agonist ivuxolimab in advanced cancers. Clones were sequenced by immunoSEQ multiplex PCR, and TCRdb holds only the in-frame ones, with some missing. The sample yields approximately 100,000 clones, less than 95% seen once. Sequencing was performed on CD4+ or CD8+ T cells sorted from blood, taken in a trial of the OX40 agonist ivuxolimab. Every receptor here comes from an adult with an advanced solid tumor such as melanoma, head and neck, liver or kidney cancer.

The chain uses TRBV6-5 and TRBJ2-3; 11 positions match TRBD2. There are 15 residues in the CDR3. Germline CDR1 and CDR2: MNHEY and SVGAGI. Germline trimming cut 5 bases from V and 4 bases from J; bases unmatched to any gene: 5. CDR3 nucleotide sequence: TGTGCCAGCAGTATAGCGGGAGGGTTCCCAGATACGCAGTATTTT. It yields the protein CASSIAGGFPDTQYF.

The V gene is TRBV6-5, the J gene TRBJ1-4; 7 bases agree with TRBD1. From germline, CDR1 is MNHEY and CDR2 SVGAGI. The CDR3 is 15 residues long. V dropped 7 bases and J dropped 5; count of bases not matched to a gene: 10. The CDR3 DNA is TGTGCCAGCAAACAAACGGGACAGCTGAATGAAAAACTGTTTTTT. It is translated as CASKQTGQLNEKLFF.

This chain connects TRBV7-3 to TRBJ2-1; 8 nucleotides align to TRBD2. The CDR3 runs to 16 residues. V lost 5 bases and J lost 1; bases outside the gene matches: 7. Germline-derived CDR1 and CDR2 are SGHTA and FQGTGA. This CDR3 is CASSRHGGVSYNEQFF. Written as DNA, the CDR3 is TGTGCCAGCAGCCGGCACGGGGGGGTGTCCTACAATGAGCAGTTCTTC. The whole variable domain, remainder taken from reference TRBV7-3 and TRBJ2-1, is GAGVSQTPSNKVTEKGKYVELRCDPISGHTALYWYRQSLGQGPEFLIYFQGTGAADDSGLPNDRFFAVRPEGSVSTLKIQRTERGDSAVYLCASSRHGGVSYNEQFFGPGTRLTVL.

This clone was observed a single time. V usage is TRBV19 and J usage is TRBJ2-5; D call uncertain. The CDR3 length is 14 residues. V was pared by 3 bases and J by 3 bases, with 11 bases between. Looked up from germline, CDR1 is LNHDA and CDR2 is SQIVND (reference sequence). CDR3 bases: TGTGCCAGTAGTATTCAAGGCGGAAAAGAGACCCAGTACTTC. Protein: CASSIQGGKETQYF.

The genes are TRBV5-1 and TRBJ1-1; 7 bases align to TRBD1. The ends lost 4 bases at V and 1 base at J; junction bases unmatched: 4. This CDR3 comprises 14 residues. Germline CDR1 and CDR2: SGHRS and YFSETQ. CDR3: CASSGGQPNTEAFF. The CDR3 DNA reads as TGCGCCAGCAGCGGGGGACAGCCGAACACTGAAGCTTTCTTT.

This clone was recorded only once. Here the CDR3 reads CASRKTGSNYGYTF. For the CDR3, the DNA is TGTGCCAGCAGGAAGACAGGGAGTAACTATGGCTACACCTTC. The chain employs TRBV6-5 and TRBJ1-2, with 7 bases matching TRBD1. Per germline, CDR1 MNHEY and CDR2 SVGAGI. The V segment lost 6 bases and the J segment 1 base; nucleotides outside the gene matches: 5. The CDR3 extends over 14 amino acids.

This clone came up once. The rearrangement joins TRBV5-1 to TRBJ2-3; D is perhaps TRBD2 (6 bases). The V and J ends lost 0 bases and 6 bases respectively, with 20 bases between them. CDR3 length: 17 amino acids. Germline V gene lookup returns CDR1 SGHRS and CDR2 YFSETQ. This chain's CDR3 is CASSLGLRGTGSDTQYF. The CDR3 DNA reads TGCGCCAGCAGCTTGGGGCTCCGAGGGACTGGCTCGGATACGCAGTATTTT.

CDR3 residues: CASRGGRGINEQFF. The CDR3 DNA follows: TGTGCCAGTAGAGGGGGGAGGGGGATCAATGAGCAGTTCTTC. The rearrangement joins TRBV19 to TRBJ2-1; tentatively, D is TRBD2 (7 bases). V was clipped by 6 bases and J by 6 bases, with 15 bases between them. Per the germline V gene, CDR1 is LNHDA and CDR2 is SQIVND (reference sequence). The CDR3 totals 14 residues.

This clone appeared a few times. The CDR3 coding sequence is TGTGCCAGCAGCTTAGGCGAGCAGTACTTC. It is translated as CASSLGEQYF. This chain links TRBV7-3 with TRBJ2-7; D ambiguous. Germline V gene lookup returns CDR1 SGHTA and CDR2 FQGTGA. Trimming shortened V by 2 bases and J by 6 bases, and 2 bases separated the two germline ends. CDR3 length: 10 residues.

The chain is built from TRBV2 and TRBJ1-4, with a weak D call TRBD1 (6 bases). V was pared by 5 bases and J by 3 bases, with 13 bases between. Germline CDR1 and CDR2: SNHLY and FYNNEI. The CDR3 loop spans 15 amino acids. The DNA for the CDR3 is TGTGCCAGCAGTAAACAGGGACTAGCTAATGAAAAACTGTTTTTT. Encoded protein: CASSKQGLANEKLFF.

This clone was detected only once. The chain employs TRBV18 and TRBJ2-7; possible D gene TRBD2, 5 bases. CDR3 size: 21 residues. The germline V and J ends were trimmed by 1 base and 2 bases, with 30 bases remaining between them. Germline V gene sequence: CDR1 KGHSH, CDR2 LQKENI. CDR3 nucleotides: TGTGCCAGCTCACCACAACAAACTCGGAGAACTAGTACTGGGGAAACCTACGAGCAGTACTTC. Translation: CASSPQQTRRTSTGETYEQYF.

The V gene is TRBV9, the J gene TRBJ1-5; TRBD1 aligns across 8 bases. V was clipped by 3 bases and J by 1 base; unmatched bases: 3. Per germline, CDR1 SGDLS and CDR2 YYNGEE. The CDR3 is 15 amino acids. CDR3 protein: CASSETGVSNQPQHF. CDR3 in DNA: TGTGCCAGCAGCGAGACAGGGGTGAGCAATCAGCCCCAGCATTTT.

The rearrangement uses TRBV2 and TRBJ1-5; D is possibly TRBD1 (5 bases). Germline V gene data show CDR1 as SNHLY and CDR2 as FYNNEI. Trimming removed 6 bases at V and 3 bases at J, with 12 bases between. The CDR3 length is 14 residues. The CDR3 region has the DNA TGTGCCAGCAGGGGAGACAGCCTCAATCAGCCCCAGCATTTT. This sequence encodes CASRGDSLNQPQHF. The full variable domain, with the rest looked up from reference TRBV2 and TRBJ1-5, is EPEVTQTPSHQVTQMGQEVILRCVPISNHLYFYWYRQILGQKVEFLVSFYNNEISEKSEIFDDQFSVERPDGSNFTLKIRSTKLEDSAMYFCASRGDSLNQPQHFGDGTRLSIL.

The rearrangement joins TRBV13 to TRBJ1-2, with D maybe TRBD1 (5 bases). V lost 0 bases to trimming and J lost 3 bases, with 5 bases between them. CDR3 length: 13 residues. Germline CDR1 reads PRHDT; CDR2 reads FYEKMQ (reference sequence). The CDR3 region has the DNA TGTGCCAGCAGCTTAGGGGGGGACTATGGCTACACCTTC. This encodes CASSLGGDYGYTF.

V and J are TRBV6-6 and TRBJ2-3; D ambiguous. The CDR3 is 16 residues long. From germline, CDR1 is MNHNY and CDR2 SVGAGI (reference sequence). Trimming left V 4 bases short and J 4 bases short, with 18 bases between. The CDR3 reads CASSSRPATQADTQYF. CDR3 DNA: TGTGCCAGCAGTTCTCGCCCTGCCACTCAGGCAGATACGCAGTATTTT.

In the case of this clone: One end of the junction fails to match germline, which may point to a read error. The chain uses TRBV2 and TRBJ1-2, with D perhaps TRBD1 (5 bases). This CDR3 spans 14 amino acids. Per the germline V gene, CDR1 is SNHLY and CDR2 is FYNNEI. CDR3 region: CARRREGPPYGYTF. The CDR3 nucleotides are TGTGCCCGCAGGCGGGAGGGGCCTCCTTATGGCTACACCTTC.

The V call is TRBV19, the J call TRBJ2-1; 8 nucleotides match TRBD2. CDR1 and CDR2 (germline): LNHDA, SQIVND (reference sequence). V was clipped by 4 bases and J by 9 bases; unmatched bases: 5. The CDR3 consists of 13 residues. Here the CDR3 reads CASSRLAGSEQFF. In DNA form, the CDR3 reads TGTGCCAGTAGTAGGTTAGCGGGAAGTGAGCAGTTCTTC. Complete variable domain (other parts from reference TRBV19 and TRBJ2-1): DGGITQSPKYLFRKEGQNVTLSCEQNLNHDAMYWYRQDPGQGLRLIYYSQIVNDFQKGDIAEGYSVSREKKESFPLTVTSAQKNPTAFYLCASSRLAGSEQFFGPGTRLTVL.

The rearrangement joins TRBV28 to TRBJ2-7; 7 positions agree with TRBD1. Trimming at V came to 0 bases and at J to 5 bases, leaving 7 bases not matched to a gene. CDR3 length: 15 residues. Germline V gene lookup returns CDR1 MDHEN and CDR2 SYDVKM. The CDR3 protein is CASSLWAGGSNEQYF. The CDR3 region has the DNA TGTGCCAGCAGTTTATGGGCAGGGGGAAGCAACGAGCAGTACTTC. Combining the CDR3 with reference TRBV28 and TRBJ2-7 gives the whole variable domain DVKVTQSSRYLVKRTGEKVFLECVQDMDHENMFWYRQDPGLGLRLIYFSYDVKMKEKGDIPEGYSVSREKKERFSLILESASTNQTSMYLCASSLWAGGSNEQYFGPGTRLTVT.

The chain carries TRBV7-7 and TRBJ2-2; a possible D gene is TRBD1 (5 bases). The CDR3 contains 14 residues. V was pared by 5 bases and J by 4 bases, with 11 bases between. Germline V gives CDR1 SSHAT, CDR2 FNYEAQ (reference sequence). CDR3 residues: CASSAGYGTGELFF. The CDR3 DNA follows: TGTGCCAGCAGCGCAGGGTATGGCACCGGGGAGCTGTTTTTT.

This clone showed up just once. The rearrangement joins TRBV7-8 to TRBJ2-3; 8 nucleotides agree with TRBD2. The V gene end was trimmed by 4 bases and the J gene end by 2 bases; junction bases not matched to a gene: 8. The CDR3 extends over 16 amino acids. Germline V gene lookup returns CDR1 SGHVS and CDR2 FQNEAQ. CDR3 amino acids: CASSSPLAGYTDTQYF. DNA of the CDR3: TGTGCCAGCAGCTCACCCTTAGCGGGATACACAGATACGCAGTATTTT.

This chain connects TRBV28 to TRBJ1-2, with unresolved D. This CDR3 comprises 15 residues. Germline V gene sequence: CDR1 MDHEN, CDR2 SYDVKM. V was pared by 6 bases and J by 2 bases, with 16 bases between. In nucleotides, the CDR3 is TGTGCCAGCAGCCCCCCGGACGGTTTCAACTATGGCTACACCTTC. Residues: CASSPPDGFNYGYTF.

The chain links TRBV5-1 to TRBJ2-7, with 8 bases identical to TRBD1. Germline V gene data show CDR1 as SGHRS and CDR2 as YFSETQ. CDR3 length equals 16 residues. With 5 bases clipped from V and 2 bases from J, the junction kept 12 bases outside the gene matches. The CDR3 sequence is CASSAASGTGPYEQYF. CDR3 DNA sequence: TGCGCCAGCAGTGCCGCCTCCGGGACAGGTCCCTACGAGCAGTACTTC.

This sequence joins TRBV11-2 and TRBJ2-1; 14 positions match TRBD2. The CDR3 is made up of 15 amino acids. Germline CDR1 SGHAT, CDR2 FQNNGV. J gave up 8 bases and V 3 bases, and 3 bases lay outside the gene matches. The CDR3 nucleotides are TGTGCCAGCAGCTTGGGACTAGCGGGAGTATATGAGCAGTTCTTC. Its translation: CASSLGLAGVYEQFF.

This rearrangement joins TRBV6-1 to TRBJ2-5, with TRBD1 matching 8 bases. Germline V gives CDR1 MNHNS, CDR2 SASEGT. CDR3 length: 14 amino acids. The junction had 8 bases not matched to a gene; V was cut back by 6 bases and J by 5 bases. The CDR3 coding sequence is TGTGCCAGCAGATGGCAGGGGGCGCCGGAGACCCAGTACTTC. Residues: CASRWQGAPETQYF.